What follows are 19 T cell receptor beta chains derived from one specimen sequenced in a study of blood T cell repertoires in COVID-19. The protocol was immunoSEQ multiplex PCR, while the TCRdb copy is restricted to in-frame clones and leaves out a portion. The sample records about 180,000 clones, 80% to 90% being singletons. The sample was peripheral blood. The receptors were sampled from a man aged 18 to 29 who had recovered from COVID-19.

This clone was detected only a few times. The chain combines TRBV7-2 with TRBJ2-1; TRBD2 agrees at 7 bases. This CDR3 region has 15 residues. V was pared by 6 bases and J by 0 bases, with 5 bases of the junction left unmatched. Germline-derived CDR1 and CDR2 are SGHTA and FQGNSA. This CDR3 reads CASREGRGSYNEQFF. As DNA, the CDR3 is TGTGCCAGCAGGGAAGGGAGGGGCTCCTACAATGAGCAGTTCTTC. Full variable domain (outside the CDR3, taken from reference TRBV7-2 and TRBJ2-1): GAGVSQSPSNKVTEKGKDVELRCDPISGHTALYWYRQSLGQGLEFLIYFQGNSAPDKSGLPSDRFSAERTGGSVSTLTIQRTQQEDSAVYLCASREGRGSYNEQFFGPGTRLTVL.

V is TRBV4-3 and J is TRBJ2-7; D may be TRBD2 (6 bases). Trimming shortened V by 4 bases and J by 4 bases, and 14 bases separated the two germline ends. The germline gives CDR1 LGHNA, CDR2 YSLEER. There are 14 residues in the CDR3. In nucleotides, the CDR3 is TGCGCCAGCAGCCCAGGGACGGGAGATTACGAGCAGTACTTC. The encoded protein is CASSPGTGDYEQYF.

The rearrangement joins TRBV12-3 or TRBV12-4 to TRBJ1-2, with 7 bases aligning to TRBD1. This CDR3 comprises 13 residues. Trimming removed 6 bases from V and 8 bases from J; junction bases left unmatched: 9. Here the CDR3 DNA reads TGTGCCAGCAGCCAGACAGGGAAAGGCGGCTACACCTTC. Translating gives CASSQTGKGGYTF.

The chain has TRBV14 and TRBJ2-1; perhaps TRBD1 as D (6 bases). This CDR3 has 15 residues. Per the germline V gene, CDR1 is SGHDN and CDR2 is FVKESK. The germline V and J ends were trimmed by 4 bases and 9 bases, with 19 bases remaining between them. CDR3 loop: CASSRPGTTGGEQFF. CDR3 in DNA: TGTGCCAGCAGCCGCCCAGGGACAACCGGAGGTGAGCAGTTCTTC.

A note on this clone: Other DNA sequences of this sample code for an identical CDR3. V is TRBV30 and J is TRBJ1-5; D is possibly TRBD1 (5 bases). The CDR3 spans 13 residues. V was cut by 0 bases and J by 2 bases, with 5 bases left in between. CDR1 GTSNPN and CDR2 SVGIG come from the germline V gene (reference sequence). CDR3 bases: TGTGCCTGGAGTGTGACAGGCAATCAGCCCCAGCATTTT. Its protein is CAWSVTGNQPQHF.

This clone has a handful of counts. V usage is TRBV5-8 and J usage is TRBJ1-1; D is undetermined. Looked up from germline, CDR1 is SGHTS and CDR2 is YDEGEE. This CDR3 is 13 amino acids long. Trimming left V 4 bases short and J 3 bases short, with 10 bases between. The CDR3: CASSAYSYTEAFF. Here the CDR3 DNA reads TGTGCCAGCAGCGCCTACAGTTACACTGAAGCTTTCTTT.

The chain has TRBV6-5 and TRBJ2-5; TRBD2 matches at 10 bases. From germline, CDR1 is MNHEY and CDR2 SVGAGI. Trimming took 2 bases from V and 5 from J; bases not matched to a gene: 2. The CDR3 consists of 14 residues. The CDR3 DNA follows: TGTGCCAGCAGTTACGGGACTAGCGTCGAGACCCAGTACTTC. Amino acids: CASSYGTSVETQYF.

The J gene is TRBJ2-1, the V gene TRBV28; 10 bases are a match to TRBD1. This CDR3 is built from 15 residues. J lost 7 bases, V lost 6 bases, and 9 bases had no gene match. Germline CDR1 and CDR2: MDHEN and SYDVKM. CDR3: CASRDGQGGRNEQFF. For the CDR3, the DNA is TGTGCCAGCAGGGATGGACAGGGGGGGCGGAATGAGCAGTTCTTC.

The chain recombines TRBV19 with TRBJ1-2, with D tentatively TRBD1 (5 bases). This CDR3 has 13 residues. Germline V gives CDR1 LNHDA, CDR2 SQIVND (reference sequence). V shed 5 bases and J shed 3 bases, with 10 bases lying between them. The DNA for the CDR3 is TGTGCCAGTAGTGAGGACACATACTATGGCTACACCTTC. This encodes CASSEDTYYGYTF.

The rearrangement uses TRBV14 and TRBJ2-7; a weak D match, TRBD1 (6 bases). CDR3 length: 15 amino acids. V gave up 6 bases and J gave up 3 bases, with 18 bases separating them. The V gene's germline CDR1 is SGHDN and CDR2 FVKESK. CDR3 region: CASSLPGTHHYEQYF. The CDR3 region has the DNA TGTGCCAGCAGTCTGCCCGGGACACACCACTACGAGCAGTACTTC.

V gene TRBV7-9 combines with J gene TRBJ1-1; tentatively, D is TRBD1 (6 bases). In germline, CDR1 is SEHNR, CDR2 FQNEAQ (reference sequence). The CDR3 spans 14 residues. V was cut by 2 bases and J by 2 bases, with 9 bases left in between. The CDR3 protein is CASSLPGVNTEAFF. The DNA for the CDR3 is TGTGCCAGCAGCTTACCAGGGGTCAACACTGAAGCTTTCTTT.

The chain is built from TRBV5-4 and TRBJ2-5; 7 bases are a match to TRBD2. The germline V gene encodes CDR1 SGHNT and CDR2 YYREEE (reference sequence). Losses at the gene ends were 3 bases for V and 5 bases for J; bases not matched to a gene: 10. The CDR3 is 15 amino acids. CDR3 amino acids: CASSSRGGGQETQYF. The CDR3, as DNA: TGTGCCAGCAGCTCGAGGGGCGGGGGTCAGGAGACCCAGTACTTC.

This chain connects TRBV6-2 or TRBV6-3 to TRBJ2-1, with TRBD1 matching over 8 bases. Germline trimming cut 2 bases from V and 0 bases from J; bases unmatched to any gene: 9. The CDR3 totals 18 residues. Looked up from germline, CDR1 is MNHEY and CDR2 is SVGEGT. CDR3 amino acids: CASSYRPGQGLSYNEQFF. The CDR3 DNA reads TGTGCCAGCAGTTACCGCCCCGGACAGGGTCTCTCCTACAATGAGCAGTTCTTC.

This chain joins TRBV11-1 and TRBJ2-2, with a tentative D call TRBD1 (5 bases). Germline lookup yields CDR1 SGHAT and CDR2 FQDESV (reference sequence). The CDR3 loop spans 16 amino acids. V shed 1 base and J shed 3 bases, with 12 bases lying between them. CDR3 amino acids: CASSLGAGKYTGELFF. CDR3 sequence (DNA): TGTGCCAGCAGCTTAGGTGCAGGGAAGTACACCGGGGAGCTGTTTTTT.

This chain joins TRBV6-5 and TRBJ2-7; the match to TRBD1 covers 8 bases. V shed 5 bases, J shed 4 bases, and the junction held 7 bases outside the gene matches. The V gene's germline CDR1 is MNHEY and CDR2 SVGAGI. CDR3 length: 14 amino acids. CDR3 coding DNA: TGTGCCAGCAGTCACCTGGACAGGGTTTACGAGCAGTACTTC. Its translation: CASSHLDRVYEQYF.

This clone occurred a few times. The rearrangement joins TRBV4-1 to TRBJ1-5, with 8 bases matching TRBD1. V gave up 5 bases and J gave up 4 bases; unmatched junction bases: 16. CDR3 length: 18 residues. Germline CDR1 MGHRA, CDR2 YSYEKL. As DNA, the CDR3 is TGCGCCAGCAGCGACTATTACAGGGGGACTGGTAGTAATCAGCCCCAGCATTTT. This gives the protein CASSDYYRGTGSNQPQHF.

The chain joins TRBV19 to TRBJ2-3; TRBD2 matches at 14 bases. Germline V gene data show CDR1 as LNHDA and CDR2 as SQIVND (reference sequence). After removal of 7 bases from V and 2 bases from J, the junction contained 5 bases not matched to a gene. The CDR3 has 16 amino acids. CDR3 in DNA: TGTGCCAGTACCCGACTAGCGGGAGGGATCACAGATACGCAGTATTTT. Its translation is CASTRLAGGITDTQYF. Using reference TRBV19 and TRBJ2-3 for the parts outside the CDR3, the full variable domain is DGGITQSPKYLFRKEGQNVTLSCEQNLNHDAMYWYRQDPGQGLRLIYYSQIVNDFQKGDIAEGYSVSREKKESFPLTVTSAQKNPTAFYLCASTRLAGGITDTQYFGPGTRLTVL.

The chain links TRBV3-1 (or the pseudogene TRBV3-2) to TRBJ1-4; maybe TRBD1 (5 bases). The V gene's germline CDR1 is LGHDT and CDR2 YNNKEL (reference sequence). The V end lost 2 bases, the J end lost 8 bases, and 6 bases lay between the germline ends. The CDR3 runs to 12 residues. The CDR3 loop is CASSQYREKLFF. CDR3 coding DNA: TGTGCCAGCAGCCAATACAGGGAAAAACTGTTTTTT.

J is TRBJ2-7 and V is TRBV13; D perhaps matches TRBD1 (6 bases). The germline CDR1 and CDR2 sequences are PRHDT and FYEKMQ (reference sequence). Trimming pared 5 bases from V and 4 bases from J, leaving 15 bases between. The CDR3 totals 14 residues. The CDR3 nucleotides are TGTGCCAGCAGCACCAGGGGCCTCTCGTACGAGCAGTACTTC. This codes for CASSTRGLSYEQYF.